This TCR beta chain was observed in a study of shared clonotypes between healthy human individuals. The repertoire was sequenced with immunoSEQ multiplex PCR; TCRdb's copy has only in-frame clones and lacks some. This sample has about 820,000 clones; approximately 92% occur once, and the top ten carry about 25%. Selected positively for CCR7 and CD45RO-negative, naive CD8 cells excluded terminally differentiated effector memory CD45RA+ cells. The CDR3 length is 12 residues. The V gene lost 7 bases and the J gene lost 3 bases, with 7 bases spanning the gap. Germline loops: CDR1 MNHEY, CDR2 SMNVEV (reference sequence).

This TCR was recovered from a man younger than 40 in good health. Specimen: naive CD8+ T cells sorted from blood. The chain couples TRBV27 to TRBJ2-1; D ambiguous. CDR3 coding DNA: TGTGCCAGCACGGACCTCTACAATGAGCAGTTCTTC. It specifies CASTDLYNEQFF.